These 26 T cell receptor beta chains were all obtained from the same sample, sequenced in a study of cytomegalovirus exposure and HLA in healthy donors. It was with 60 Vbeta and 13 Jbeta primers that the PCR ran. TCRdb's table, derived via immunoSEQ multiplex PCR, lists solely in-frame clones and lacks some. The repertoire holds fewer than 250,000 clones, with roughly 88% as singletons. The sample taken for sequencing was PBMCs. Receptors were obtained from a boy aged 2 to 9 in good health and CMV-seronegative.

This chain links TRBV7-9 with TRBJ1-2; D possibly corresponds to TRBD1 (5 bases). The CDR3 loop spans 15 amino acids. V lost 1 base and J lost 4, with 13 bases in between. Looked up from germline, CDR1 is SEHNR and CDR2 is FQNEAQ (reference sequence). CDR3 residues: CASSLGQGVVYGYTF. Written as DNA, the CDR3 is TGTGCCAGCAGCTTAGGGCAGGGTGTCGTCTATGGCTACACCTTC.

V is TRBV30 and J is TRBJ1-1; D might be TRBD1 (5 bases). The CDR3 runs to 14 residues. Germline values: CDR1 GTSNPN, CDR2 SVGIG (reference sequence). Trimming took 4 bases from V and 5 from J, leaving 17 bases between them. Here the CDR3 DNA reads TGTGCCTGGAATCCATCGGGGGGTAGGACTGAAGCTTTCTTT. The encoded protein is CAWNPSGGRTEAFF.

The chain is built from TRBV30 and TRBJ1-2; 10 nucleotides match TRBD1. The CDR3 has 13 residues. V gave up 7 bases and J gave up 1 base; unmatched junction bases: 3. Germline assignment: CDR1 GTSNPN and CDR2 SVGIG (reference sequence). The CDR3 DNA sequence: TGTGCCTTTGGGACAGGGGATAACTATGGCTACACCTTC. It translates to CAFGTGDNYGYTF.

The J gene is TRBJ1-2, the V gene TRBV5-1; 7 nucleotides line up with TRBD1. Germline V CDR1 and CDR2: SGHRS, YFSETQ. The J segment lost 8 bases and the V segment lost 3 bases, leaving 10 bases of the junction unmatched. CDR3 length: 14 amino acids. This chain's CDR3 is CASSWDRQGNGYTF. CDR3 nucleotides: TGCGCCAGCAGCTGGGACCGACAGGGTAACGGCTACACCTTC.

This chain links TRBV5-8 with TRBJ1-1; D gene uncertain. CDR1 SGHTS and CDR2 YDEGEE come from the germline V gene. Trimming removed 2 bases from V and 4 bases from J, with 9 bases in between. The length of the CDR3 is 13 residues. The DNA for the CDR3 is TGTGCCAGCAGCTTCCAGGCAGGCACTGAAGCTTTCTTT. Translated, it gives CASSFQAGTEAFF.

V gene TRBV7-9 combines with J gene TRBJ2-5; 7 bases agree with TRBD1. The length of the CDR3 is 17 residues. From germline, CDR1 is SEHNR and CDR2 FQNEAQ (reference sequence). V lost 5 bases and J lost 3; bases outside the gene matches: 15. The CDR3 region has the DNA TGTGCCAGCAGCCCTAATGTAAGGGGGCTATCGGAAGAGACCCAGTACTTC. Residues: CASSPNVRGLSEETQYF.

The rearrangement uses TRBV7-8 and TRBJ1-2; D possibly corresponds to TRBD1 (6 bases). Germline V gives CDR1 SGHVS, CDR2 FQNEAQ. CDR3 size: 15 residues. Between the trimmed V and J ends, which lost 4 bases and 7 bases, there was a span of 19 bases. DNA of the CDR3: TGTGCCAGCAGCTCCAACCGGGACACGGCTTGTGGCTACACCTTC. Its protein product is CASSSNRDTACGYTF.

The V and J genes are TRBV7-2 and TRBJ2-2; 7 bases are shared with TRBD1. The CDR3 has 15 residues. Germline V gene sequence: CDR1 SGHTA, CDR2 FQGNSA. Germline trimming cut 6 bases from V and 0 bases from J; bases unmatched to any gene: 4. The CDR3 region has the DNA TGTGCCAGCAGTACAGGACAGGCGAACACCGGGGAGCTGTTTTTT. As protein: CASSTGQANTGELFF.

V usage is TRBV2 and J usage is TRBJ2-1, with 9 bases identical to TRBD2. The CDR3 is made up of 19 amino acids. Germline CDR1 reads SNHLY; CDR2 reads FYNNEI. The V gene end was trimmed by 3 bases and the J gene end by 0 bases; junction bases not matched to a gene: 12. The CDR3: CASSDWGASGRSSYNEQFF. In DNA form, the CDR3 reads TGTGCCAGCAGTGATTGGGGGGCGAGCGGGAGGAGCTCCTACAATGAGCAGTTCTTC. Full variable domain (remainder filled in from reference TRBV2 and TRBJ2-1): EPEVTQTPSHQVTQMGQEVILRCVPISNHLYFYWYRQILGQKVEFLVSFYNNEISEKSEIFDDQFSVERPDGSNFTLKIRSTKLEDSAMYFCASSDWGASGRSSYNEQFFGPGTRLTVL.

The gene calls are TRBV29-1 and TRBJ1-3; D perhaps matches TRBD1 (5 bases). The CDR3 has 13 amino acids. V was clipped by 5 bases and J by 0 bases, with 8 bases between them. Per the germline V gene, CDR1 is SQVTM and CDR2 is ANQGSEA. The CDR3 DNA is TGCAGCGTTCAGGGAAACTCTGGAAACACCATATATTTT. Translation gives CSVQGNSGNTIYF.

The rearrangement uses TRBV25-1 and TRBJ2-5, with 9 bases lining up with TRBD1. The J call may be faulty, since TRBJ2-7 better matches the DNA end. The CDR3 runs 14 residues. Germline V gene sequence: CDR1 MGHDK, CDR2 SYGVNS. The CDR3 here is CASSGTGELYEQYF. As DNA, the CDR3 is TGTGCCAGCAGTGGGACAGGGGAACTCTACGAGCAGTACTTC.

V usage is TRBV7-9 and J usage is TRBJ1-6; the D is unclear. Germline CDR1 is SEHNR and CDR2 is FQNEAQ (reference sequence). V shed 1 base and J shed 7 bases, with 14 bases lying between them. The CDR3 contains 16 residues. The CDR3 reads CASSLGSGDPNSPLHF. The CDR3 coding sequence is TGTGCCAGCAGCTTAGGGTCCGGAGACCCAAATTCACCCCTCCACTTT.

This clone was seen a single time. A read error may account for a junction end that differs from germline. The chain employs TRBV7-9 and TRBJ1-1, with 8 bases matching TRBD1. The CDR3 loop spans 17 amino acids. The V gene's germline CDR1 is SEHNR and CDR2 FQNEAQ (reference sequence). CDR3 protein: CSSSLRDRPRFLTEAFF. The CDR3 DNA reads TGTTCCAGCAGCCTCCGGGACAGGCCCAGATTTCTTACTGAAGCTTTCTTT.

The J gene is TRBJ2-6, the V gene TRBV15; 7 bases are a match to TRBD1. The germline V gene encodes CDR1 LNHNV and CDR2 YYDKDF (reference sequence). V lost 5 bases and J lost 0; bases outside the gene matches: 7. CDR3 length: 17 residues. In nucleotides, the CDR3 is TGTGCCACCAGCGGACCGGGACAGAGCTCTGGGGCCAACGTCCTGACTTTC. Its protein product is CATSGPGQSSGANVLTF.

CDR3 nucleotides: TGTGCCAGCTGCACCCTCTCTACGGAAAGACAAATATATTTT. Encoded protein: CASCTLSTERQIYF. The V and J genes are TRBV18 and TRBJ1-3; D is undetermined. V lost 7 bases to trimming and J lost 13 bases, with 23 bases between them. The CDR3 contains 14 residues. Germline V gene data show CDR1 as KGHSH and CDR2 as LQKENI.

The CDR3 reads CASSLGTGAYEQYF. The CDR3 bases are TGTGCCAGCAGCTTAGGGACAGGTGCCTACGAGCAGTACTTC. The J gene is TRBJ2-7, the V gene TRBV7-6; 7 bases fit TRBD1. The CDR3 consists of 14 residues. The germline V gene encodes CDR1 SGHVS and CDR2 FNYEAQ. The V segment lost 1 base and the J segment 2 bases; nucleotides outside the gene matches: 2.

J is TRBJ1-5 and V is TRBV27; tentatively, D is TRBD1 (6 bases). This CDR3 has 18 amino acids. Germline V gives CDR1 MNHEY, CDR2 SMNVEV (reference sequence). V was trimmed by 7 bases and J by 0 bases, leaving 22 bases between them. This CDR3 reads CASIRGGALNNSNQPQHF. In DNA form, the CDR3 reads TGTGCCAGCATTAGGGGGGGCGCCCTTAATAATAGCAATCAGCCCCAGCATTTT.

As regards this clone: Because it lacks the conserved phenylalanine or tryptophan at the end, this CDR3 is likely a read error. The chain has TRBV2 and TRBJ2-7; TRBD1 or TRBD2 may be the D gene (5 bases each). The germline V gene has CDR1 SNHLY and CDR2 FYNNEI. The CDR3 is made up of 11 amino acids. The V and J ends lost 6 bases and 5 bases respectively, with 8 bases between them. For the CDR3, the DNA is TGTGCCAGCAGGGTGGGACACGAGCAGTACCTC. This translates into CASRVGHEQYL.

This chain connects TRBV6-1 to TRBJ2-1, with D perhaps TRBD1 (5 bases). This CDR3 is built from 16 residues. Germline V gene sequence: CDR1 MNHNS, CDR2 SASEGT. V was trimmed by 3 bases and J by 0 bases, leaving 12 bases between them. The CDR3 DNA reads TGTGCCAGCAGTGATAATGACAGAGTCTCCTACAATGAGCAGTTCTTC. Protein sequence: CASSDNDRVSYNEQFF.

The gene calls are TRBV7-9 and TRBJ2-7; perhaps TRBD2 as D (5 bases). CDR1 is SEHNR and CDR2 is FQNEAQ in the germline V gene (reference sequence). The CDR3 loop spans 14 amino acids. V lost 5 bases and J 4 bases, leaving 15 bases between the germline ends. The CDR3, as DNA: TGTGCCAGCAGCCCGGGGAGCTATTCGTACGAGCAGTACTTC. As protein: CASSPGSYSYEQYF. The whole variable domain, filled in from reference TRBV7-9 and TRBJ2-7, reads DTGVSQNPRHKITKRGQNVTFRCDPISEHNRLYWYRQTLGQGPEFLTYFQNEAQLEKSRLLSDRFSAERPKGSFSTLEIQRTEQGDSAMYLCASSPGSYSYEQYFGPGTRLTVT.

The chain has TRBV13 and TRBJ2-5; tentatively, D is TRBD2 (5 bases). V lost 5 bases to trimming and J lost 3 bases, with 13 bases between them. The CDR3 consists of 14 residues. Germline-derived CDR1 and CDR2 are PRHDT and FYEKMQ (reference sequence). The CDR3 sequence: CASSKRRSEETQYF. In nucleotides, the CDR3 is TGTGCCAGCAGCAAGAGGAGGTCCGAAGAGACCCAGTACTTC.

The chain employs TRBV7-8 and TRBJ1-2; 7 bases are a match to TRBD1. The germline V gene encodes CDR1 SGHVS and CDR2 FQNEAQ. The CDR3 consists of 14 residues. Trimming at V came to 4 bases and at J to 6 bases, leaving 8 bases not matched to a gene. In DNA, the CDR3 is TGTGCCAGCAGCTCTTCAGGGGGAGCGGATGGCTACACCTTC. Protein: CASSSSGGADGYTF.

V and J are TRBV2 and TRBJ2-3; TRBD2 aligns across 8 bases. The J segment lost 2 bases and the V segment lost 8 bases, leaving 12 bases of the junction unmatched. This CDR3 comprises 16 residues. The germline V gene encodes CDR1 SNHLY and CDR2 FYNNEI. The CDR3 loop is CASDGIGRAYTDTQYF. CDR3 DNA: TGTGCCAGCGATGGGATCGGGAGGGCATACACAGATACGCAGTATTTT.

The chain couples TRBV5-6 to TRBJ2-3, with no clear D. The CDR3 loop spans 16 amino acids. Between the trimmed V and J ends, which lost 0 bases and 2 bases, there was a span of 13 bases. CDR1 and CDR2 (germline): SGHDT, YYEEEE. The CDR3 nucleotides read TGTGCCAGCAGCTTGGATCGTCCCCCCCCCACAGATACGCAGTATTTT. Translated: CASSLDRPPPTDTQYF.

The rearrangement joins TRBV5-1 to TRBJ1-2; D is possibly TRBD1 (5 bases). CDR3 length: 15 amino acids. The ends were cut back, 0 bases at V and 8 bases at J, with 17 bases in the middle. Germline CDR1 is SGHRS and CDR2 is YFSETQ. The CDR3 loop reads CASSLDQTAAGGYTF. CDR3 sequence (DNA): TGCGCCAGCAGCTTGGACCAGACAGCCGCCGGGGGCTACACCTTC.

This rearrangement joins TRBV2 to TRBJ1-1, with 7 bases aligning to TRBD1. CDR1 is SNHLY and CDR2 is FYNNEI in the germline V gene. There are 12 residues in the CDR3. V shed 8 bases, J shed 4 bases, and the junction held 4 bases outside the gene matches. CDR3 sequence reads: CASPQGSTEAFF. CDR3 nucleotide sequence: TGTGCCAGCCCACAGGGGAGCACTGAAGCTTTCTTT.